Reported below is one T cell receptor (beta chain). Its specificity is unknown. A multiplex PCR was run with 60 Vbeta primers and 13 Jbeta primers. Clones were sequenced by immunoSEQ multiplex PCR, and TCRdb holds only the in-frame ones, with some missing. The data hold roughly 78,000 clones, with roughly 63% observed a single time. Healthy people donating bone marrow made up the donors. This specimen belongs to a study of cytomegalovirus exposure and HLA in healthy donors. Study overall: An earlier analysis found some 100 million unique TCR beta sequences from around 180 million T cells.

Findings and limits, study-wide: Cytomegalovirus-associated status was assigned to 164 TCR beta chains.

Germline loops: CDR1 LNHDA, CDR2 SQIVND (reference sequence). Trimming at V came to 5 bases and at J to 4 bases, leaving 8 bases not matched to a gene. CDR3 length: 14 amino acids. The sequenced material came from PBMCs. The receptor's source is a man aged 25 to 40 in good health and CMV-seropositive. The chain recombines TRBV19 with TRBJ2-7; 7 nucleotides line up with TRBD1. CDR3 nucleotides: TGTGCCAGTAGTCCGAGACAGGGTCAGTACGAGCAGTACTTC. It is translated as CASSPRQGQYEQYF. The full variable domain, in which reference TRBV19 and TRBJ2-7 provide the parts outside the CDR3, is DGGITQSPKYLFRKEGQNVTLSCEQNLNHDAMYWYRQDPGQGLRLIYYSQIVNDFQKGDIAEGYSVSREKKESFPLTVTSAQKNPTAFYLCASSPRQGQYEQYFGPGTRLTVT.